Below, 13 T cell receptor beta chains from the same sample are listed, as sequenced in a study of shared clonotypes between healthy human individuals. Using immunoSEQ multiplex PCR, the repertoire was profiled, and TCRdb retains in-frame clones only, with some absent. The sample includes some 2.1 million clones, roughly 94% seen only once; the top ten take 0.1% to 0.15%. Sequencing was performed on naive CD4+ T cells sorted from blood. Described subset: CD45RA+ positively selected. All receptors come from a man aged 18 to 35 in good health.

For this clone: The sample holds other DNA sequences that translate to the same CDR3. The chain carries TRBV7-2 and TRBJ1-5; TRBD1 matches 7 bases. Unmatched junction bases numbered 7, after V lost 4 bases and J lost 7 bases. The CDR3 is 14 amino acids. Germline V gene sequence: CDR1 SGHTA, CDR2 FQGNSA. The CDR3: CASSSRQGGQPQHF. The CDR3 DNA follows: TGTGCCAGCAGCTCCCGACAGGGAGGACAGCCCCAGCATTTT.

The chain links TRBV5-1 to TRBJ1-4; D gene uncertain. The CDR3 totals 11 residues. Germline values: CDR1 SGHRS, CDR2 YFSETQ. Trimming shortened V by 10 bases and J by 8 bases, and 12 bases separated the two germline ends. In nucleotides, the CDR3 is TGCGCCCACCACGGCAGAGAAAAACTGTTTTTT. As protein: CAHHGREKLFF.

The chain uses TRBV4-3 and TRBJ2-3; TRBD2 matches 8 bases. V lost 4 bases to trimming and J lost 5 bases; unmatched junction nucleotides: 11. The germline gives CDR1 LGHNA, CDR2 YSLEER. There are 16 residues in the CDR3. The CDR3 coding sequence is TGCGCCAGCAGCCCCTCGGGGGCGGGAGGTGGAGATACGCAGTATTTT. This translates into CASSPSGAGGGDTQYF.

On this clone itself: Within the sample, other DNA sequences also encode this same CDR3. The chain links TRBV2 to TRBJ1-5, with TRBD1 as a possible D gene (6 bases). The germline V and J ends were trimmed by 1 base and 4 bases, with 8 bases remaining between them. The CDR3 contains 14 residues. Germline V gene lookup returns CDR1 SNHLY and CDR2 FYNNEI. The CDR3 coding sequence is TGTGCCAGCAGTGAAGTCAGGGGTAATCAGCCCCAGCATTTT. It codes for CASSEVRGNQPQHF. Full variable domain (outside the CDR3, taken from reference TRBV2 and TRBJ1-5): EPEVTQTPSHQVTQMGQEVILRCVPISNHLYFYWYRQILGQKVEFLVSFYNNEISEKSEIFDDQFSVERPDGSNFTLKIRSTKLEDSAMYFCASSEVRGNQPQHFGDGTRLSIL.

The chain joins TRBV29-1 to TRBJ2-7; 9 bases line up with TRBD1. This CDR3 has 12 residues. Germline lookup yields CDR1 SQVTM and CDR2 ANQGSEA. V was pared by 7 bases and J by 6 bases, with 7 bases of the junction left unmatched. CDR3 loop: CSGTGGFGEQYF. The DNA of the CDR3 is TGCAGCGGAACAGGGGGCTTCGGCGAGCAGTACTTC.

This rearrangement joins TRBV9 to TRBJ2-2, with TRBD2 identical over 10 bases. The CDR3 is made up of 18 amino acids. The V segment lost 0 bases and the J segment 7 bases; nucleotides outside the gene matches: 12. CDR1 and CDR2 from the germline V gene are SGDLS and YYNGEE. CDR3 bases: TGTGCCAGCAGCGTAGTGTCTAGCGGGAGTCTTTCTCACGGGGAGCTGTTTTTT. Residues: CASSVVSSGSLSHGELFF.

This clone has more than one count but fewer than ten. In nucleotides, the CDR3 is TGTGCCAGCAGTGAAGGTAACAGGGAGACCCAGTACTTC. Its protein product is CASSEGNRETQYF. The chain links TRBV25-1 to TRBJ2-5, with a possible D match to TRBD1 (5 bases). V was cut by 2 bases and J by 5 bases, with 9 bases left in between. Germline V gene sequence: CDR1 MGHDK, CDR2 SYGVNS. The CDR3 has 13 amino acids.

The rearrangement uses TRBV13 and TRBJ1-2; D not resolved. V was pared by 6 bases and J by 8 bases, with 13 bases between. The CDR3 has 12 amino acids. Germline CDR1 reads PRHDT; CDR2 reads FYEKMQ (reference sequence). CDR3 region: CASRLILGGYTF. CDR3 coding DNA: TGTGCCAGCAGGTTGATCCTGGGGGGCTACACCTTC.

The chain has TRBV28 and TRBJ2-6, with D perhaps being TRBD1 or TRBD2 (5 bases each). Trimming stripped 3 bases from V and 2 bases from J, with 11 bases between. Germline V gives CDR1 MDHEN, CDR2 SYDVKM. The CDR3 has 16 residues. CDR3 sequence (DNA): TGTGCCAGCAGTTTTGGGACCACGGCTGGGGCCAACGTCCTGACTTTC. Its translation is CASSFGTTAGANVLTF. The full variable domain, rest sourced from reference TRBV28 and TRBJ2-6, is DVKVTQSSRYLVKRTGEKVFLECVQDMDHENMFWYRQDPGLGLRLIYFSYDVKMKEKGDIPEGYSVSREKKERFSLILESASTNQTSMYLCASSFGTTAGANVLTFGAGSRLTVL.

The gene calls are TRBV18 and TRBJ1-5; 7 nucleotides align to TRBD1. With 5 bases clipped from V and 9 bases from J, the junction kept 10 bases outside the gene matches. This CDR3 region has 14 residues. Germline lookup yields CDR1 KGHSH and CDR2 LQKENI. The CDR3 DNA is TGTGCCAGCTCAGCTCCAGACAGGGCCGGGCCCCAGCATTTT. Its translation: CASSAPDRAGPQHF.

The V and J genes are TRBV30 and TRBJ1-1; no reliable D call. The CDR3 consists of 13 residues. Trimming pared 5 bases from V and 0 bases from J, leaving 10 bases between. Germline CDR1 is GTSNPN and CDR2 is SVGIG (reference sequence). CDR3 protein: CAWGGSMNTEAFF. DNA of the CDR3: TGTGCCTGGGGTGGGTCCATGAACACTGAAGCTTTCTTT.

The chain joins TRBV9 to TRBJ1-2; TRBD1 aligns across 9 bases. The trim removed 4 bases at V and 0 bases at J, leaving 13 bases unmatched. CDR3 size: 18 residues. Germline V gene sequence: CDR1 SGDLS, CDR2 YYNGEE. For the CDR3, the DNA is TGTGCCAGCAGCCCCGGGGACAGGGTGAAACAAGCTAACTATGGCTACACCTTC. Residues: CASSPGDRVKQANYGYTF.

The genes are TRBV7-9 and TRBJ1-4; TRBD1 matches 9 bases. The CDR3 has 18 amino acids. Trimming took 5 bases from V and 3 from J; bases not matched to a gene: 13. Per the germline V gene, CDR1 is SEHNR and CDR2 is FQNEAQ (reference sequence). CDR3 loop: CASSPTGTGRKANEKLFF. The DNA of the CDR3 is TGTGCCAGCAGCCCAACCGGGACAGGGAGGAAGGCTAATGAAAAACTGTTTTTT.